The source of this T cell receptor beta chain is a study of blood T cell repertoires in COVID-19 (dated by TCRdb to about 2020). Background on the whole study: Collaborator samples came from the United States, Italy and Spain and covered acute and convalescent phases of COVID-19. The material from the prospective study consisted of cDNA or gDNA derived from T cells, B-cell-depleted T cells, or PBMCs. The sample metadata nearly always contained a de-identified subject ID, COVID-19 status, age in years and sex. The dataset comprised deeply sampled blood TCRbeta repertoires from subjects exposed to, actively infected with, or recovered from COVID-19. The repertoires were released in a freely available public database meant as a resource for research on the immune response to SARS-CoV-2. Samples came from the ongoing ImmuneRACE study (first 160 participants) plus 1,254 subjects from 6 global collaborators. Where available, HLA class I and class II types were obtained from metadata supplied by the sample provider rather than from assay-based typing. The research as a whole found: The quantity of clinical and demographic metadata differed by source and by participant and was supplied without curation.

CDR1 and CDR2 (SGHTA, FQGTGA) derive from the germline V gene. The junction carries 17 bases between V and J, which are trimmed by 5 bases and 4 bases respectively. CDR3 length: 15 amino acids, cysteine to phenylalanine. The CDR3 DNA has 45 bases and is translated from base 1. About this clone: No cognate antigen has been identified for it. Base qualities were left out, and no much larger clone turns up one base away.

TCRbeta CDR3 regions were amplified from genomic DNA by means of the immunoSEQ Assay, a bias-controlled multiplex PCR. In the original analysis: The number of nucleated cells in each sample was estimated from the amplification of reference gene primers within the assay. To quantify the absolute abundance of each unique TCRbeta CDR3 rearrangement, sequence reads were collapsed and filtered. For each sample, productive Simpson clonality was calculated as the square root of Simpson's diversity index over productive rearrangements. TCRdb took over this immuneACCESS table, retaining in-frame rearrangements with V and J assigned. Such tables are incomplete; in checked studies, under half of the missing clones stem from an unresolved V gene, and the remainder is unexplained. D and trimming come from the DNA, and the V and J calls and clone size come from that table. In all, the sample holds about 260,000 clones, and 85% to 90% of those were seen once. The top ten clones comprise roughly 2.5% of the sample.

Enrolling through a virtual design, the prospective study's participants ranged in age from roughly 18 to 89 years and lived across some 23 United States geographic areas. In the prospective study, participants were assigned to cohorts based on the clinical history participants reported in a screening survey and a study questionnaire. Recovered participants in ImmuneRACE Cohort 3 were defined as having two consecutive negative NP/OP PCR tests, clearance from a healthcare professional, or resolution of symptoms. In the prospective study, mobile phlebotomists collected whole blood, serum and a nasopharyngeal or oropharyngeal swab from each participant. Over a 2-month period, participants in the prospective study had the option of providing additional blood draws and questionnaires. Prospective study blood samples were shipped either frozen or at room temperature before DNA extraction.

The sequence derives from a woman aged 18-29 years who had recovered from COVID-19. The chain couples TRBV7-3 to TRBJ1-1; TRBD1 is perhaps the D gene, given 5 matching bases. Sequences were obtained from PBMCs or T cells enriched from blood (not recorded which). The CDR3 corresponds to CASSASGYRSTEAFF. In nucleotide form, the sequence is TGTGCCAGCAGCGCCTCAGGGTATCGAAGCACTGAAGCTTTCTTT.